The rows below give T cell receptor beta chains drawn from one sample of a study of cytomegalovirus exposure and HLA in healthy donors. The assay was immunoSEQ multiplex PCR, and TCRdb's table has in-frame clones only and misses some. Among 120,000 to 150,000 clones listed, around four fifths were seen once. Sequencing input: PBMCs. These receptors all come from a woman aged 30 to 39 in good health and CMV-seronegative. Both conserved end residues are part of each CDR3. The order of the fields is J gene, V gene, D gene, clone size, CDR3 DNA, CDR3 protein. D genes are given only for firm matches. Clone size, where shown, is once, few, many, or a class for clones that have expanded.

>TRBJ2-1|TRBV11-1|.|.
TGTGCCAGCAGCCCCAGTGTAAGGGGCTTTTACAATGAGCAGTTCTTC
CASSPSVRGFYNEQFF
>TRBJ2-7|TRBV2|TRBD2|few
TGTGCCAGCTGCAGGGGACTAGAAGAGCAGTACTTC
CASCRGLEEQYF
>TRBJ2-7|TRBV6-6|.|.
TGTGCCAGCAGTTCGACAGGACACGAGCAGTACTTC
CASSSTGHEQYF
>TRBJ1-3|TRBV11-2|TRBD1|.
TGTGCCAGCAGCGCCGGACAGGCTCCCACCATATATTTT
CASSAGQAPTIYF
>TRBJ2-7|TRBV2|TRBD2|once
TGTGCCAGCAGGGACGGGACTAGTACCTACGAGCAGTACTTC
CASRDGTSTYEQYF
>TRBJ2-1|TRBV7-2|TRBD2|.
TGTGCCAGCAGCTCGGGACTAGCGCTCAATGAGCAGTTCTTC
CASSSGLALNEQFF
>TRBJ1-4|TRBV28|TRBD1|.
TGTGCCAGCAGTACGACAGGGTTGGAAGAAAAACTGTTTTTT
CASSTTGLEEKLFF
>TRBJ1-5|TRBV28|TRBD1|.
TGTGCCAGCAGCGCAGACAGGGCCAATCAGCCCCAGCATTTT
CASSADRANQPQHF
>TRBJ1-6|TRBV7-9|.|.
TGTGCCAGCAGCCTACTAAAGTCAATGGATTCACCCCTCCACTTT
CASSLLKSMDSPLHF
>TRBJ2-2|TRBV9|TRBD2|.
TGTGCCAGCAGCGTCCTGAGCGGGGACACCGGGGAGCTGTTTTTT
CASSVLSGDTGELFF
>TRBJ1-2|TRBV5-6|.|.
TGTGCCAGCAGCCCCATGATTGACAGGCGATCTAACTATGGCTACACCTTC
CASSPMIDRRSNYGYTF
>TRBJ1-2|TRBV5-1|TRBD1|.
TGCGCCAGCACCACGACCCCAGGGGGTACCTATGGCTACACCTTC
CASTTTPGGTYGYTF
>TRBJ2-5|TRBV5-1|.|.
TGCGCCAGCAGCTTCTGGTGGGGCAGGGATGAGACCCAGTACTTC
CASSFWWGRDETQYF
>TRBJ2-7|TRBV6-6|.|.
TGTGCCAGCAGTTACTCAAGGCCAGGGGACTACGAGCAGTACTTC
CASSYSRPGDYEQYF
>TRBJ2-7|TRBV5-6|TRBD1|.
TGTGCCAGCAGCTGGGGGACAGGGGGACCCTACGAGCAGTACTTC
CASSWGTGGPYEQYF
>TRBJ2-7|TRBV6-6|.|many
TGTGCCAGCACTTTACAGGCTACCTACGAGCAGTACTTC
CASTLQATYEQYF
>TRBJ1-2|TRBV28|.|.
TGTGCCAGCAGTTTATCGCGGGCTGGGGGCTACACCTTC
CASSLSRAGGYTF
>TRBJ1-5|TRBV2|TRBD1|once
TGTGCCAGCAGTCGGACAGGGAACAATCAGCCCCAGCATTTT
CASSRTGNNQPQHF
>TRBJ2-7|TRBV7-9|TRBD1|.
TGTGCCAGCAGCCCGAAGGACAGGGGAGCCTACGAGCAGTACTTC
CASSPKDRGAYEQYF
>TRBJ1-3|TRBV30|.|.
TGTGCCTGGAGTCCGACTAGCTCTGGAAACACCATATATTTT
CAWSPTSSGNTIYF
>TRBJ1-3|TRBV28|.|.
TGTGCCAGCAGTTTACTGACATCTGGAAACACCATATATTTT
CASSLLTSGNTIYF
>TRBJ2-1|TRBV28|.|.
TGTGCCACCGCTGAGGCAGGGTTTTACAATGAGCAGTTCTTC
CATAEAGFYNEQFF
>TRBJ2-1|TRBV28|.|.
TGTGCCAGCAGTCCCTATCGCAATGAGCAGTTCTTC
CASSPYRNEQFF
>TRBJ2-1|TRBV9|TRBD1|.
TGTGCCAGCAGCGTTAGGACAGGGGGAAACAATGAGCAGTTCTTC
CASSVRTGGNNEQFF
>TRBJ1-2|TRBV12-5|TRBD1|.
TGTGCTAGTGGTTACGGACAGGGTATTAGGGATGGCTACACCTTC
CASGYGQGIRDGYTF
>TRBJ1-3|TRBV6-1|.|.
TGTGCCAGCAGTGGTGGGGACAAGTTTTTCTCTGGAAACACCATATATTTT
CASSGGDKFFSGNTIYF
>TRBJ1-1|TRBV2|.|.
TGTGCCAGCAGTGAGGCCCTAGGCGCGGAAGCTTTCTTT
CASSEALGAEAFF
>TRBJ2-7|TRBV7-9|.|once
TGTGCCAGCAAACCCGCGGGGAGCTCCTACGAGCAGTACTTC
CASKPAGSSYEQYF
>TRBJ1-2|TRBV5-6|.|.
TGTGCCAGCAGCTTGGTGGGCAGGGTCAACTATGGCTACACCTTC
CASSLVGRVNYGYTF
>TRBJ2-7|TRBV28|TRBD2|few
TGTGCCAGCAGTTTATTACTAGCGGGGGCCTACGAGCAGTACTTC
CASSLLLAGAYEQYF
>TRBJ1-1|TRBV5-1|.|.
TGCGCCAGCAGCTCCAGAATGAACACTGAAGCTTTCTTT
CASSSRMNTEAFF
>TRBJ2-3|TRBV6-4|TRBD2|.
TGTGCCAGCCCCCTTAGCGGGGGGGCTACAGATACGCAGTATTTT
CASPLSGGATDTQYF
>TRBJ1-1|TRBV5-4|.|.
TGTGCCAGCACAGGGAGGGGGTTAGGTGTGTACACTGAAGCTTTCTTT
CASTGRGLGVYTEAFF
>TRBJ2-7|TRBV2|TRBD1|.
TGTGCCAGCAGCGCAGCTTTTACAGGGGCCGGTAGGTTC
CASSAAFTGAGRF
>TRBJ1-4|TRBV6-5|TRBD1|.
TGTGCCAGCAGTTACAACCGGGACAGGGGTCAAAAACTGTTTTTT
CASSYNRDRGQKLFF
>TRBJ1-6|TRBV21-1|.|.
TGTGCCAGCAGCAGCTGGGACAGCCCCGCAATTAATTCACCCCTCCACTTT
CASSSWDSPAINSPLHF
>TRBJ1-1|TRBV10-2|.|.
TGCGCCAGCAGTGTTGGGGGACTAGACACTGAAGCTTTCTTT
CASSVGGLDTEAFF
>TRBJ2-6|TRBV19|.|once
TGTGCCAGTAGTAAGTACCCACAGGGTCCGAACTCTGGGGCCAACGTCCTGACTTTC
CASSKYPQGPNSGANVLTF
>TRBJ2-7|TRBV7-9|.|.
TGTGCCAGCAGCTTTGACCGCGGGACAGCCAAGGTGGAGCAGTACTTC
CASSFDRGTAKVEQYF
>TRBJ2-5|TRBV5-4|TRBD2|.
TGTGCCAGCAGCACGGGACTAGCGGGGGGTGAGACCCAGTACTTC
CASSTGLAGGETQYF
>TRBJ1-3|TRBV5-1|.|.
TGCGCCAGCAGCTTGTGGGCAAGCTCTGGAAACACCATATATTTT
CASSLWASSGNTIYF
>TRBJ1-2|TRBV5-1|TRBD1|.
TGCGCCAGCAGCGTAGGGACAGGGGGCAGCTATGGCTACACCTTC
CASSVGTGGSYGYTF
>TRBJ2-5|TRBV5-4|.|.
TGTGCCAGCAAACAGTCGAGCCTGGTACAAGAGACCCAGTACTTC
CASKQSSLVQETQYF
>TRBJ1-6|TRBV2|TRBD1|.
TGTGCCAGCAGTTCCTCGGGGACAGGGAATAATTCACCCCTCCACTTT
CASSSSGTGNNSPLHF
>TRBJ1-4|TRBV18|TRBD1|.
TGTGCCAGCTCACGCGGTCAGGGGGTAGGAACTAATGAAAAACTGTTTTTT
CASSRGQGVGTNEKLFF